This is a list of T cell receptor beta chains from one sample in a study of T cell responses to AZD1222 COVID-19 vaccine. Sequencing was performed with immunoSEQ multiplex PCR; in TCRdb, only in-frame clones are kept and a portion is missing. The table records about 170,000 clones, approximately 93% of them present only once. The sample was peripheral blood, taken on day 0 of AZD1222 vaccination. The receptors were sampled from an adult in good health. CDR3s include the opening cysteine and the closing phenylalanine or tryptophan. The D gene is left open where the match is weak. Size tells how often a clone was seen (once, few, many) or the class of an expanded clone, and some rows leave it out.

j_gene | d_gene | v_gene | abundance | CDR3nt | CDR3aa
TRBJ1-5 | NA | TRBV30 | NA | TGTGCCATGGCGGCGGGTCACAATCAGCCCCAGCATTTT | CAMAAGHNQPQHF
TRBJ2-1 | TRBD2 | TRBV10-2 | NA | TGCGCCAGCAGTGCTGGGACAGGATTAGCGGGGGGGATCTTC | CASSAGTGLAGGIF
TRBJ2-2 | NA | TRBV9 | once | TGTGCCAGCAGCCGGACCAACACCGGGGAGCTGTTTTTT | CASSRTNTGELFF
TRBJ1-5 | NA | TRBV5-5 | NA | TGTGCCAGCAGTCTCTTCATGGATAGCAATCAGCCCCAGCATTTT | CASSLFMDSNQPQHF
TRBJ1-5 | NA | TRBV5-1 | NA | TGCGCCAGCAGCTTGAGCGGGAGTAGCAATCAGCCCCAGCATTTT | CASSLSGSSNQPQHF
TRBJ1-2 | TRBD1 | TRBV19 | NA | TGTGCCAGTACCGACCTTGGACAGGGCTATGGCTACACCTTC | CASTDLGQGYGYTF
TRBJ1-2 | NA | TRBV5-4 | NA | TGTGCCAGCAGCTTGGGACGGGACGGACTCACGGGCTACACCTTC | CASSLGRDGLTGYTF
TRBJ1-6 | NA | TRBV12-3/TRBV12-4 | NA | TGTGCCAGCAGTTTACAGCCCTTATCACCCCTCCACTTT | CASSLQPLSPLHF
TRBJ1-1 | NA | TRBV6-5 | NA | TGTGCCAGCAGATTCACCCGGAACACTGAAGCTTTCTTT | CASRFTRNTEAFF
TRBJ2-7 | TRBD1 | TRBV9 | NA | TGTGCCAGCAGCGTAGAATGGACAGGGGTCTTCGAGCAGTACTTC | CASSVEWTGVFEQYF
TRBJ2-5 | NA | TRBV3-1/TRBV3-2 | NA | TGTGCCAGCAGTCCAAGGTCAGGTCAAGAGACCCAGTACTTC | CASSPRSGQETQYF
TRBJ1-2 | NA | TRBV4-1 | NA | TGCGCCAGCAGCCATTTTGACGGGGGACAAGACTATGGCTACACCTTC | CASSHFDGGQDYGYTF
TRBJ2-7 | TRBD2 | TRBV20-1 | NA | TGCAGTGCTAGTCATTCGGGACTAGCAGACTACGAGCAGTACTTC | CSASHSGLADYEQYF
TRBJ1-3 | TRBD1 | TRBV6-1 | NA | TGTGCCAGCAGTGATGGACAGGGGCTTGGAAACACCATATATTTT | CASSDGQGLGNTIYF
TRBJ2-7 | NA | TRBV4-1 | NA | TGCGCCAGCAGCCAAGAACCGCAGAGGACCTACGAGCAGTACTTC | CASSQEPQRTYEQYF
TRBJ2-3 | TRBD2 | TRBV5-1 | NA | TGCGCCAGCAGCTTGGCCGCTAGCGGATTCACAGATACGCAGTATTTT | CASSLAASGFTDTQYF
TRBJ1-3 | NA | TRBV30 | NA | TGTGCCTGGGGATCTGGAAACACCATATATTTT | CAWGSGNTIYF
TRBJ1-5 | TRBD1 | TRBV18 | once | TGTGCCAGCTCCCTGGGACAGGGGGAACAGCCCCAGCATTTT | CASSLGQGEQPQHF
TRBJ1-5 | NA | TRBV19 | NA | TGTGCCAGTAGCGGCGGTCAGCCCCAGCATTTT | CASSGGQPQHF
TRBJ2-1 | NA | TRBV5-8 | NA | TGTGCCAGCAGCAGTGAGAATGAGCAGTTCTTC | CASSSENEQFF
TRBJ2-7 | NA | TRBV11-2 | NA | TGTGCCAGCAGCTTATATTGGTTAGGGGAGCAGTACTTC | CASSLYWLGEQYF
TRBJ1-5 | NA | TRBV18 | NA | TGTGCCAGCTCACTGTTCCCCCCGGGTCCTCGTGATCAGCCCCAGCATTTT | CASSLFPPGPRDQPQHF
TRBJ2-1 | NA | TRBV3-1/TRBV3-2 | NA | TGTGCCAGCAGCCTCATGGGGGGTAGAGATGAGCAGTTCTTC | CASSLMGGRDEQFF
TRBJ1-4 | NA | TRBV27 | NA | TGTGCCAGCACTTCGGGGGCGGCTAATGAAAAACTGTTTTTT | CASTSGAANEKLFF
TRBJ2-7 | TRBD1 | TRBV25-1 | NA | TGTGCCAGCAGTGAATATTCGACAGGGTCCTCCTACGAGCAGTACTTC | CASSEYSTGSSYEQYF
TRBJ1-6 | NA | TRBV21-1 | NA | TGTGCCAGCAACAGGACAAGTCATAATTCACCCCTCCACTTT | CASNRTSHNSPLHF
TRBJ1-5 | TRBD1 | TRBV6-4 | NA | TGTGCCAGCAGTGTCACGGAGGGACAGGGGCGAGATCAGCCCCAGCATTTT | CASSVTEGQGRDQPQHF
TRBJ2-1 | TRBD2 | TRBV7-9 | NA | TGTGCCAGCGGGGGAACTTGGACTAGCGGGGGGAGCAATGAGCAGTTCTTC | CASGGTWTSGGSNEQFF
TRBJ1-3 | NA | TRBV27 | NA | TGTGCCAGCAGTCGCTCGGGACCGACCTTAAGCTCTGGAAACACCATATATTTT | CASSRSGPTLSSGNTIYF
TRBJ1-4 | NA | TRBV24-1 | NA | TGTGCCGCTCATCCCGGAGCCGCTAATGAAAAACTGTTTTTT | CAAHPGAANEKLFF
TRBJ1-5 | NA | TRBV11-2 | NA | TGTGCCAGCAGCTCCGAAAATCAGCCCCAGCATTTT | CASSSENQPQHF
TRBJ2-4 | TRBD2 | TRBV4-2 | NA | TGTGCCAGCAGCCAAGATCTAAGGACTAGCGGAAACATTCAGTACTTC | CASSQDLRTSGNIQYF
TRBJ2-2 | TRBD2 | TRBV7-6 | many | TGTGCCAGCAGTCCGAATAGCGGGGGAACCGGGGAGCTGTTTTTT | CASSPNSGGTGELFF
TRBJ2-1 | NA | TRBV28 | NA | TGTGCCAGCAGTTTATGGGGTGGTGGACACAATGAGCAGTTCTTC | CASSLWGGGHNEQFF
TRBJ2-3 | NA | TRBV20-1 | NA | TGCAGTGTCCGGACAGATACGCAGTATTTT | CSVRTDTQYF
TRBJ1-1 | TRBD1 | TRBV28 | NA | TGTGCCAGCAGAGTATCAGGGGGCGGGAACACTGAAGCTTTCTTT | CASRVSGGGNTEAFF
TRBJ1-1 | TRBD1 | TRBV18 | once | TGTGCCAGCTCCCTAACTCTGGACAGGGGTCGGGCCAAGAACACTGAAGCTTTCTTT | CASSLTLDRGRAKNTEAFF